This entry lists 26 T cell receptor beta chains sequenced from one sample in a study of beta chain features in type 1 diabetes. Study results and limitations: The study found moderately but significantly shorter TCRB CDR3s in all four CD4+ subsets of Type 1 diabetes patients.

These receptors have no identified antigens. Expressed TCRB transcripts were sequenced because the isolated RNA had all been reverse transcribed beforehand. Only in-frame clones appear in the TCRdb table, and some are missing; sequencing was by immunoSEQ multiplex PCR. The sample includes tens of thousands of clones, roughly 40% of them seen just once. Sample: stem cell memory CD4+ T cells from blood. These receptors came from a man between 25 and 39 years old with type 1 diabetes.

The chain joins TRBV6-1 to TRBJ1-5, with 9 positions matching TRBD1. The CDR3 is 16 amino acids. Germline values: CDR1 MNHNS, CDR2 SASEGT. After removal of 0 bases from V and 7 bases from J, the junction contained 7 bases not matched to a gene. The CDR3: CASSEATGGAGQPQHF. CDR3 nucleotide sequence: TGTGCCAGCAGTGAAGCAACAGGGGGCGCGGGGCAGCCCCAGCATTTT.

The chain combines TRBV5-1 with TRBJ2-5, with 7 bases lining up with TRBD1. The length of the CDR3 is 16 residues. Germline CDR1 and CDR2: SGHRS and YFSETQ. The V segment lost 4 bases and the J segment 0 bases; nucleotides outside the gene matches: 9. CDR3 in amino acids: CASSRHRGRNQETQYF. The CDR3 bases are TGCGCCAGCAGCCGACACAGGGGTAGGAACCAAGAGACCCAGTACTTC. Full variable domain (rest looked up from reference TRBV5-1 and TRBJ2-5): KAGVTQTPRYLIKTRGQQVTLSCSPISGHRSVSWYQQTPGQGLQFLFEYFSETQRNKGNFPGRFSGRQFSNSRSEMNVSTLELGDSALYLCASSRHRGRNQETQYFGPGTRLLVL.

This chain joins TRBV6-6 and TRBJ1-4, with D possibly TRBD1 on 5 matching bases. The V gene's germline CDR1 is MNHNY and CDR2 SVGAGI (reference sequence). This CDR3 spans 14 amino acids. V lost 5 bases and J lost 6, with 13 bases in between. Written as DNA, the CDR3 is TGTGCCAGCAGTCCCGGGACTCTGTATGAAAAACTGTTTTTT. Its protein is CASSPGTLYEKLFF.

The genes are TRBV2 and TRBJ2-7, with 7 bases identical to TRBD1. The length of the CDR3 is 13 residues. The germline V gene encodes CDR1 SNHLY and CDR2 FYNNEI. The J segment lost 3 bases and the V segment lost 5 bases, leaving 4 bases of the junction unmatched. The CDR3 coding sequence is TGTGCCAGCAGTCAGGGGACAGACTACGAGCAGTACTTC. Translation gives CASSQGTDYEQYF. The full variable domain, in which reference TRBV2 and TRBJ2-7 provide the parts outside the CDR3, is EPEVTQTPSHQVTQMGQEVILRCVPISNHLYFYWYRQILGQKVEFLVSFYNNEISEKSEIFDDQFSVERPDGSNFTLKIRSTKLEDSAMYFCASSQGTDYEQYFGPGTRLTVT.

The CDR3 is CASSLGVAGVGTDTQYF. CDR3 sequence (DNA): TGCGCCAGCAGCTTGGGGGTAGCGGGAGTCGGCACAGATACGCAGTATTTT. The chain links TRBV5-1 to TRBJ2-3; 9 nucleotides agree with TRBD2. The length of the CDR3 is 17 residues. Germline V gene data show CDR1 as SGHRS and CDR2 as YFSETQ. Germline trimming cut 0 bases from V and 1 base from J; bases unmatched to any gene: 6.

The rearrangement uses TRBV11-3 and TRBJ1-1; D gene ambiguous. From germline, CDR1 is SGHNT and CDR2 YENEEA. The CDR3 has 12 residues. V was clipped by 5 bases and J by 5 bases, with 9 bases between them. CDR3 residues: CASSRGPTEAFF. The DNA for the CDR3 is TGTGCCAGCAGCCGGGGTCCAACTGAAGCTTTCTTT.

V and J are TRBV28 and TRBJ2-2; 10 positions agree with TRBD2. This CDR3 has 17 residues. The germline CDR1 and CDR2 sequences are MDHEN and SYDVKM. V lost 5 bases, J lost 4 bases, and 10 bases stayed unmatched. The CDR3 loop is CASSPGVAGGRTGELFF. CDR3 DNA sequence: TGTGCCAGCAGTCCCGGGGTAGCGGGAGGTCGCACCGGGGAGCTGTTTTTT. The full variable domain, completed using reference TRBV28 and TRBJ2-2, is DVKVTQSSRYLVKRTGEKVFLECVQDMDHENMFWYRQDPGLGLRLIYFSYDVKMKEKGDIPEGYSVSREKKERFSLILESASTNQTSMYLCASSPGVAGGRTGELFFGEGSRLTVL.

J is TRBJ2-1 and V is TRBV5-1, with TRBD2 identical over 10 bases. CDR3 length: 17 amino acids. J was trimmed by 1 base and V by 1 base; bases with no gene match: 5. Per the germline V gene, CDR1 is SGHRS and CDR2 is YFSETQ. CDR3 sequence reads: CASSLLPAGGSYNEQFF. CDR3 nucleotides: TGCGCCAGCAGCTTGTTACCAGCGGGAGGGTCCTACAATGAGCAGTTCTTC.

This clone appeared once. The J gene is TRBJ1-3, the V gene TRBV7-2; D perhaps matches TRBD1 (5 bases). V lost 4 bases and J lost 8, with 6 bases in between. This CDR3 region has 11 residues. The germline V gene has CDR1 SGHTA and CDR2 FQGNSA. Here the CDR3 reads CASSWGDTIYF. The CDR3 coding sequence is TGTGCCAGCAGCTGGGGGGACACCATATATTTT.

The chain joins TRBV6-5 to TRBJ1-1; the D is unclear. CDR1 and CDR2 from the germline V gene are MNHEY and SVGAGI. V was cut by 8 bases and J by 7 bases, with 17 bases left in between. CDR3 length equals 13 residues. The CDR3 here is CASYSPPGIEAFF. DNA for the CDR3: TGTGCCAGCTACTCGCCCCCGGGAATTGAAGCTTTCTTT.

The rearrangement uses TRBV13 and TRBJ1-2; no clear D. V lost 0 bases to trimming and J lost 4 bases, with 9 bases between them. This CDR3 has 14 amino acids. Germline V CDR1 and CDR2: PRHDT, FYEKMQ (reference sequence). In DNA form, the CDR3 reads TGTGCCAGCAGCTTAGGTCGGGAGGCCTATGGCTACACCTTC. Its translation is CASSLGREAYGYTF. Full variable domain (rest looked up from reference TRBV13 and TRBJ1-2): AAGVIQSPRHLIKEKRETATLKCYPIPRHDTVYWYQQGPGQDPQFLISFYEKMQSDKGSIPDRFSAQQFSDYHSELNMSSLELGDSALYFCASSLGREAYGYTFGSGTRLTVV.

J is TRBJ2-5 and V is TRBV29-1, with 9 bases matching TRBD2. Trimming took 7 bases from V and 7 from J; bases not matched to a gene: 19. This CDR3 is 16 amino acids long. Germline CDR1 is SQVTM and CDR2 is ANQGSEA. CDR3 DNA: TGCAGCGCCCGACTAGCGGTGTCTTCCGTGTCAAGGACCCAGTACTTC. This translates into CSARLAVSSVSRTQYF.

V and J are TRBV7-3 and TRBJ2-2; D perhaps matches TRBD1 (5 bases). CDR1 and CDR2 from the germline V gene are SGHTA and FQGTGA. The V gene lost 5 bases and the J gene lost 5 bases, with 6 bases spanning the gap. The CDR3 is 12 amino acids. The CDR3 loop is CASSPGTGELFF. In DNA form, the CDR3 reads TGTGCCAGCAGCCCAGGGACCGGGGAGCTGTTTTTT.

V usage is TRBV28 and J usage is TRBJ2-5; TRBD1 might be the D (6 bases). Germline values: CDR1 MDHEN, CDR2 SYDVKM. V dropped 6 bases and J dropped 6 bases, with 11 bases sitting between them. CDR3 length: 12 amino acids. CDR3 DNA sequence: TGTGCCAGCAGGAGTGACAGGAAGACCCAGTACTTC. Protein: CASRSDRKTQYF.

The chain uses TRBV5-4 and TRBJ1-2, with 9 nucleotides matching TRBD1. J was trimmed by 1 base and V by 1 base; bases with no gene match: 8. The CDR3 is 17 amino acids. The germline V gene has CDR1 SGHNT and CDR2 YYREEE (reference sequence). The DNA for the CDR3 is TGTGCCAGCAGCTTGTGGACAGGGGACATGGGTAACTATGGCTACACCTTC. Its translation is CASSLWTGDMGNYGYTF.

The V and J genes are TRBV28 and TRBJ2-2; D may be TRBD1 (7 bases). The CDR3 spans 16 residues. Per the germline V gene, CDR1 is MDHEN and CDR2 is SYDVKM. V lost 3 bases and J 5 bases, leaving 16 bases between the germline ends. This CDR3 reads CASSLEGALSTGELFF. DNA for the CDR3: TGTGCCAGCAGTTTGGAGGGGGCTTTAAGTACCGGGGAGCTGTTTTTT. Looking up the rest from reference TRBV28 and TRBJ2-2 gives the full variable domain: DVKVTQSSRYLVKRTGEKVFLECVQDMDHENMFWYRQDPGLGLRLIYFSYDVKMKEKGDIPEGYSVSREKKERFSLILESASTNQTSMYLCASSLEGALSTGELFFGEGSRLTVL.

V is TRBV10-3 and J is TRBJ2-7; 7 nucleotides line up with TRBD1. CDR3 length: 15 residues. V dropped 6 bases and J dropped 1; count of bases not matched to a gene: 9. The germline CDR1 and CDR2 sequences are ENHRY and SYGVKD. CDR3 in DNA: TGTGCCATCAGGGGAACAGGGGCGCCTTCCTACGAGCAGTACTTC. Translating gives CAIRGTGAPSYEQYF.

The chain employs TRBV28 and TRBJ2-7, with TRBD1 matching over 10 bases. CDR3 length equals 14 residues. V shed 4 bases, J shed 7 bases, and the junction held 7 bases outside the gene matches. Per germline, CDR1 MDHEN and CDR2 SYDVKM. CDR3 nucleotide sequence: TGTGCCAGCAGTTACCGGGACAGGGGTTTTGAGCAGTACTTC. Translation: CASSYRDRGFEQYF.

This sequence joins TRBV7-2 and TRBJ2-1, with TRBD1 matching 9 bases. Germline lookup yields CDR1 SGHTA and CDR2 FQGNSA. V lost 5 bases, J lost 8 bases, and 4 bases stayed unmatched. CDR3 length: 13 residues. CDR3 sequence reads: CASSGDRVYEQFF. DNA of the CDR3: TGTGCCAGCAGCGGGGACAGGGTATATGAGCAGTTCTTC.

The chain has TRBV7-9 and TRBJ2-2; D gene unclear. From germline, CDR1 is SEHNR and CDR2 FQNEAQ (reference sequence). V was clipped by 5 bases and J by 4 bases, with 14 bases between them. The CDR3 is 15 amino acids. The CDR3 DNA sequence: TGTGCCAGCAGCCTCCGGCCAACAGCCACCGGGGAGCTGTTTTTT. As protein: CASSLRPTATGELFF.

The rearrangement joins TRBV25-1 to TRBJ1-5, with D perhaps matching TRBD1 (6 bases). The CDR3 totals 13 residues. Germline CDR1 MGHDK, CDR2 SYGVNS. Trimming shortened V by 3 bases and J by 7 bases, and 10 bases separated the two germline ends. The CDR3 sequence is CASSDQQGQPQHF. The CDR3 DNA reads TGTGCCAGCAGTGACCAACAGGGCCAGCCCCAGCATTTT.

This clone was detected only a few times. The rearrangement uses TRBV18 and TRBJ2-2; TRBD1 is a possible D gene (6 bases). The CDR3 spans 12 residues. CDR1 and CDR2 from the germline V gene are KGHSH and LQKENI. Trimming left V 4 bases short and J 8 bases short, with 8 bases between. CDR3 protein: CASSQGQGELFF. The CDR3 DNA sequence: TGTGCCAGCTCACAAGGACAGGGGGAGCTGTTTTTT. Supplemented by reference TRBV18 and TRBJ2-2, the full variable domain reads NAGVMQNPRHLVRRRGQEARLRCSPMKGHSHVYWYRQLPEEGLKFMVYLQKENIIDESGMPKERFSAEFPKEGPSILRIQQVVRGDSAAYFCASSQGQGELFFGEGSRLTVL.

This chain joins TRBV18 and TRBJ2-7; D is unresolved. V was trimmed by 3 bases and J by 2 bases, leaving 8 bases between them. Germline values: CDR1 KGHSH, CDR2 LQKENI. The CDR3 length is 13 residues. CDR3 coding DNA: TGTGCCAGCTCACCCTTACAGACCTACGAGCAGTACTTC. It codes for CASSPLQTYEQYF.

The chain is built from TRBV28 and TRBJ1-4, with D hard to call. V was shortened by 4 bases and J by 0 bases, with 12 bases between the two germline ends. The germline V gene encodes CDR1 MDHEN and CDR2 SYDVKM. The CDR3 runs 16 residues. The CDR3 coding sequence is TGTGCCAGCAGTTCAGCTGCCCGGGCAACTAATGAAAAACTGTTTTTT. This gives the protein CASSSAARATNEKLFF.

The J gene is TRBJ2-5, the V gene TRBV28, with D unclear. V dropped 8 bases and J dropped 2 bases, with 6 bases sitting between them. The germline gives CDR1 MDHEN, CDR2 SYDVKM. The CDR3 sequence is 11 residues long. CDR3 loop: CASRVQETQYF. The CDR3 nucleotides read TGTGCCAGCCGGGTTCAAGAGACCCAGTACTTC.

This clone was counted between two and nine times. The rearrangement uses TRBV28 and TRBJ1-5, with unresolved D. CDR3 length equals 17 residues. Trimming pared 6 bases from V and 6 bases from J, leaving 24 bases between. Germline loops: CDR1 MDHEN, CDR2 SYDVKM. CDR3: CASSWSREIFSAQPQHF. The DNA for the CDR3 is TGTGCCAGCAGCTGGTCGCGGGAAATCTTTAGCGCTCAGCCCCAGCATTTT.